Reported below is one T cell receptor beta chain. Its target is not known. The data originate from a study of OX40 agonist ivuxolimab in advanced cancers. Study in general: Dose-escalation cases comprised hepatocellular carcinoma, melanoma, renal cell or head and neck cancer.

Autoimmune disease history or systemic immunosuppression led to patient exclusion. V was clipped by 8 bases and J by 3 bases, with 16 bases between them. The germline CDR1 and CDR2 sequences are LNHDA and SQIVND (reference sequence). The CDR3 spans 15 residues. Overall study results and limits: Undetermined was the antigen specificity of the expanded peripheral T cells. The CD4+ and CD8+ T cells in the blood had expanded clonally by week 6 at 0.1 to 3.0 mg/kg.

Data came from immunoSEQ multiplex PCR; TCRdb stores just in-frame clones and leaves some out. The top ten clones hold more than 8% of a sample with roughly 64,000 clones, almost 85% of them seen once. The sequences come from CD4+ or CD8+ T cells sorted from blood, collected in a trial of the OX40 agonist ivuxolimab. The chain recombines TRBV19 with TRBJ2-2; perhaps D is TRBD1 or TRBD2 (5 bases each). The sequence was collected from an adult with an advanced solid tumor such as melanoma, head and neck, liver or kidney cancer. This CDR3 reads CASHRGERYTGELFF. The CDR3, as DNA: TGTGCCAGTCACAGAGGGGAAAGGTACACCGGGGAGCTGTTTTTT.